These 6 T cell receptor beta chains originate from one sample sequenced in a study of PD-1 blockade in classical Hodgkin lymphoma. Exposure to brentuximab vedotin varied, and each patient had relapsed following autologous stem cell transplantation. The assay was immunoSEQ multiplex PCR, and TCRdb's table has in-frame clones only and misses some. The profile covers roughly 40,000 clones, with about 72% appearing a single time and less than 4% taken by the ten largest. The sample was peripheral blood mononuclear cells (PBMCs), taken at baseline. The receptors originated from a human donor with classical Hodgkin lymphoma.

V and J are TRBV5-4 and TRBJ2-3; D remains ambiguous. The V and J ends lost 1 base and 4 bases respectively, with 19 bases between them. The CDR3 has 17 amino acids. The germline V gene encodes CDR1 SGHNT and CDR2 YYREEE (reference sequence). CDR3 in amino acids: CASSLYRSLNQADTQYF. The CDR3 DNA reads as TGTGCCAGCAGCTTGTACCGTAGCCTTAACCAAGCAGATACGCAGTATTTT.

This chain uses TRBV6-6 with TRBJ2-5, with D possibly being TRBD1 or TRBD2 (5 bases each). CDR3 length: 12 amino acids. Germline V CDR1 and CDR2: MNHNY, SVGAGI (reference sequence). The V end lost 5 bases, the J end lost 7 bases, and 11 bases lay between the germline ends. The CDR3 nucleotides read TGTGCCAGCAGTCTACCGAGGGGGACCCAGTACTTC. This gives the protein CASSLPRGTQYF.

The CDR3: CASSLIGGLEKLFF. CDR3 coding DNA: TGTGCCAGCAGCTTAATAGGGGGCCTTGAAAAACTGTTTTTT. This chain uses TRBV7-2 with TRBJ1-4; 7 bases line up with TRBD1. CDR3 size: 14 residues. V shed 2 bases, J shed 7 bases, and the junction held 4 bases outside the gene matches. Germline CDR1 SGHTA, CDR2 FQGNSA.

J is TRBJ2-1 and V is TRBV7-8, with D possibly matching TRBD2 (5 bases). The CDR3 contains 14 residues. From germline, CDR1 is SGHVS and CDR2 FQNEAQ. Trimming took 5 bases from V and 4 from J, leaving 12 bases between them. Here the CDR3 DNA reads TGTGCCAGCAGCGGCTCAACTAGTTACAATGAGCAGTTCTTC. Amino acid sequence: CASSGSTSYNEQFF.

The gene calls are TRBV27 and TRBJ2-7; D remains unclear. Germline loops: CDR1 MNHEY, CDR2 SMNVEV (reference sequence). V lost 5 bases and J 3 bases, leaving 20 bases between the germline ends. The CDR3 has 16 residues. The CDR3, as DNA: TGTGCCAGCAGTCCAATATCCGAATCTAGAAACTACGAGCAGTACTTC. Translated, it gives CASSPISESRNYEQYF.

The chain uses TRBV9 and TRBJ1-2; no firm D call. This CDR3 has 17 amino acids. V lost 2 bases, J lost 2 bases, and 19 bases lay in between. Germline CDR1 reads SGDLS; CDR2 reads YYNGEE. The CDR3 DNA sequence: TGTGCCAGCAGCGTTAGGCCGATGCCTCCTTTAAACTATGGCTACACCTTC. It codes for CASSVRPMPPLNYGYTF.